This T cell receptor (beta chain) was retrieved from a study of T and B cells in COVID-19 patients. Study at large: Blood was sampled from COVID-19 patients who were either actively infected or recovered. Critical illness requiring mechanical ventilation or extracorporeal membrane oxygenation affected three fifths of the roughly 20 active-infection patients. The recovered patients had mostly mild to moderate COVID-19 with outpatient management.

A few counts support this clonotype. Its antigen is as yet unknown. Study-level findings and limits: Few blood samples existed from mildly ill patients during symptoms or early in severe cases.

Blood genomic DNA input for TRB amplification was about 240-550 ng. TRB rearrangements were amplified by multiplex PCR with BIOMED2 TRB-A/B primers. Via MiXCR, TCRdb re-called the multiplex PCR reads, giving one row per CDR3 protein. This sample yields 9,500 or so distinct CDR3 sequences, of which over 35% are seen a single time; roughly 53% belongs to the top ten. This CDR3 has 13 residues. Trimming took 4 bases from V and 6 from J, leaving 13 bases between them. The V gene's germline CDR1 is KGHSH and CDR2 LQKENI. V usage is TRBV18 and J usage is TRBJ2-7; possible D gene TRBD1, 6 bases. The material sequenced was blood. This clonotype was obtained from a human donor with active COVID-19. The CDR3 loop reads CASSRLAGAEQYF. CDR3 nucleotide sequence: TGTGCCAGCTCACGCCTTGCAGGGGCCGAGCAGTACTTC.